This is a list of T cell receptor beta chains from one sample in a study of T cell changes during pregnancy in multiple sclerosis. The assay was immunoSEQ multiplex PCR, and TCRdb's table has in-frame clones only and misses some. The sample contains 58,000 or so clones, 92% of which appear only once. This sample comprised peripheral blood, obtained in the first trimester of pregnancy. The receptors were sampled from a female donor with multiple sclerosis, enrolled in a pregnancy study. Each CDR3 is given with its conserved first and last residue. Each record gives: J gene, V gene, CDR3 protein.

>TRBJ1-4|TRBV10-1
CASSGDTALGKLFF
>TRBJ2-3|TRBV29-1
CSAPGSARTDTQYF
>TRBJ1-1|TRBV5-1
CASNPNGMNTEAFF
>TRBJ2-7|TRBV5-4
CASSLAAVNEQYF
>TRBJ2-2|TRBV25-1
CASSGRLAGVRTGELFF
>TRBJ1-2|TRBV7-9
CASSEDRGVTHGGYTF
>TRBJ1-2|TRBV30
CAWSRSWGVNYGYTF
>TRBJ2-5|TRBV29-1
CSGYSYQETQYF
>TRBJ2-1|TRBV15
CATSAFTGKNEQFF
>TRBJ2-1|TRBV6-6
CASSSGRGRSNEQFF
>TRBJ2-2|TRBV7-9
CASERERIPGELFF
>TRBJ2-6|TRBV19
CASSDRVSGANVLTF
>TRBJ2-7|TRBV19
CASSRRSSYEQYF
>TRBJ1-2|TRBV29-1
CSVPQGNSNYGYTF
>TRBJ2-2|TRBV25-1
CASSEQYTGELFF
>TRBJ2-7|TRBV10-3
CAISDVELAGGPNGYEQYF
>TRBJ2-3|TRBV9
CASSVAGGLRTDTQYF
>TRBJ1-5|TRBV28
CASRPGQGMGQPQHF
>TRBJ1-2|TRBV7-5
CARSQTGGGNYGYTF
>TRBJ1-2|TRBV30
CACGTGINYGYTF
>TRBJ2-3|TRBV15
CATSRGGGVSTDTQYF
>TRBJ1-2|TRBV13
CASSLVRDGYTF
>TRBJ2-5|TRBV29-1
CSVGRAVETGTETQYF
>TRBJ2-5|TRBV6-5
CASSHPGREETQYF
>TRBJ2-1|TRBV5-4
CASSLLGSGRFGNEQFF
>TRBJ2-5|TRBV4-1
CASSDFPLAEAIQETQYF
>TRBJ2-2|TRBV6-1
CASSGLAGVGELFF
>TRBJ2-7|TRBV7-9
CASSLAGSFHEQYF
>TRBJ2-7|TRBV5-3
CARSVGLAGRTYEQYF
>TRBJ1-1|TRBV6-5
CASSYGQRTEAFF
>TRBJ2-1|TRBV7-2
CASSLVGRGALMDEQFF
>TRBJ2-3|TRBV11-3
CASSYRDREDTQYF
>TRBJ2-7|TRBV27
CASSLGRQANEQYF
>TRBJ2-1|TRBV6-4
CASSERDDNEQFF
>TRBJ1-2|TRBV5-4
CASRVLDSGNHGYTF
>TRBJ2-6|TRBV4-3
CASSHDFTGSGANVLTF
>TRBJ2-1|TRBV19
CASSQDRGAYNEQFF
>TRBJ1-2|TRBV4-3
CASSRSGTENYGYTF
>TRBJ2-2|TRBV27
CASRKISGRSTGELFF
>TRBJ2-3|TRBV7-9
CASRSNRVSTSTDTQYF
>TRBJ2-1|TRBV28
CASSFGSYNEQFF
>TRBJ2-1|TRBV7-2
CASRNLAGTNEQFF
>TRBJ2-7|TRBV6-5
CASSQTSGLSYEQYF
>TRBJ1-1|TRBV15
CATSRGGLGSETEAFF
>TRBJ2-7|TRBV7-2
CASSLARAGVVPGNYEQYF
>TRBJ2-1|TRBV11-2
CASSLVGARYEQFF